This T cell receptor (beta chain) derives from a study of T cell clonality in common variable immunodeficiency. Study conclusions and caveats: Reportedly, TCR beta sequences from common variable immunodeficiency showed fewer deletions and N-nucleotide insertions.

TCRdb's copy holds only in-frame clones and misses some; the assay was immunoSEQ multiplex PCR. Sampling found fewer than 30,000 clones, none seen once. Unmatched junction bases numbered 8, after V lost 5 bases and J lost 4 bases. The germline gives CDR1 SNHLY, CDR2 FYNNEI. CDR3 length equals 15 residues. As to this clone: Its antigen remains unknown. The read ends 3 residues early relative to the CDR3; the germline J gene fills the gap.

The receptor comes from a human donor with common variable immunodeficiency. The sequenced material came from peripheral blood mononuclear cells. V gene TRBV2 combines with J gene TRBJ2-5; 9 bases align to TRBD1. The CDR3 loop is CASSPDRGRGETQYF. Incomplete CDR3 DNA: TGTGCCAGCAGTCCGGACAGGGGAAGGGGAGAGACC.